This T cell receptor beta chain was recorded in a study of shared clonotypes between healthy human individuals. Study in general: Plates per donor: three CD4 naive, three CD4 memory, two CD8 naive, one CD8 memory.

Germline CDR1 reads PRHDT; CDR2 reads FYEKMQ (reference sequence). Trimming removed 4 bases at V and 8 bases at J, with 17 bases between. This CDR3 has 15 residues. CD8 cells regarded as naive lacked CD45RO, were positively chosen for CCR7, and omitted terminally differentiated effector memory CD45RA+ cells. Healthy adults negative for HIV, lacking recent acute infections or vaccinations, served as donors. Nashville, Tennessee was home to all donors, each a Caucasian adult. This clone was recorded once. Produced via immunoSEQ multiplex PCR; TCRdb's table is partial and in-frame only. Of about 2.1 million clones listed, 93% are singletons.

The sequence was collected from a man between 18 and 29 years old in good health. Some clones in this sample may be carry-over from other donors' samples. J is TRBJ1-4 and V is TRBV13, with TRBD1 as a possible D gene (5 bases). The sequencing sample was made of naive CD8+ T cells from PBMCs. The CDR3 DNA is TGTGCCAGCAGCTCCTCCATGAGGGGTTGGGAAAAACTGTTTTTT. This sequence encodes CASSSSMRGWEKLFF.